A selection of T cell receptor beta chains follows, all from one sample in a study of cytomegalovirus exposure and HLA in healthy donors. Clones were sequenced by immunoSEQ multiplex PCR, and TCRdb holds only the in-frame ones, with some missing. The table includes 60,000 to 90,000 clones, about two thirds detected once. The sequenced sample consisted of PBMCs. The receptors originated from a man aged 40-55 years in good health and CMV-seropositive. Both conserved end residues are trimmed from each CDR3. Fields, in order: clone size, V gene, J gene, CDR3 protein. The size of a clone is reported for some rows only, either as once, few or many, or as a class for expanded clones.

>NA|TRBV6-6|TRBJ1-1
ASSYGQLTEAF
>NA|TRBV6-5|TRBJ2-7
ASSYSARGDTYEQY
>NA|TRBV14|TRBJ1-1
ASSHRQGNTEAF
>NA|TRBV7-2|TRBJ2-1
ASSQALHNEQF
>NA|TRBV6-5|TRBJ1-1
ASSYSDRNTEAF
>few|TRBV2|TRBJ1-2
ASTKRSGQGAYGYT
>NA|TRBV6-7|TRBJ2-1
ASSYLPLAGTYNEQF
>NA|TRBV18|TRBJ1-5
ASSPPRGETQH
>few|TRBV5-4|TRBJ1-1
ATAGQRNTEAF
>NA|TRBV28|TRBJ1-5
ASGTGLSNQPQH
>NA|TRBV6-1|TRBJ2-7
ASSEMLAGDYRYEQY
>once|TRBV10-3|TRBJ2-7
AISESSSGSYEQY
>few|TRBV6-5|TRBJ2-7
ASSPGTGSWEQY
>NA|TRBV2|TRBJ2-1
ASSGSGLAYNEQF
>NA|TRBV30|TRBJ2-7
AWRRTGDSYEQY
>NA|TRBV28|TRBJ2-7
ASSLRGPSYEQY
>NA|TRBV7-8|TRBJ1-1
ASSLRQGWSLNTEAF
>NA|TRBV27|TRBJ1-4
ASSLGGDEKLF
>NA|TRBV10-3|TRBJ1-1
ATSDSDTEAF
>NA|TRBV15|TRBJ2-7
ATSRDMASGRNSEQY
>NA|TRBV12-5|TRBJ1-4
ASGCRDRF
>NA|TRBV5-6|TRBJ1-2
ASSLEAGGARGYT
>NA|TRBV11-2|TRBJ1-1
ASSPQDRVTEAF
>few|TRBV5-6|TRBJ1-2
ASSSGGTSYGYT
>NA|TRBV5-4|TRBJ1-1
ASSLGPGTEAF
>NA|TRBV6-1|TRBJ1-5
ASSSGTHNQPQH
>NA|TRBV7-9|TRBJ1-5
ASSLGEGGADQPQH
>NA|TRBV6-6|TRBJ1-6
ASSFGGGSPLH
>NA|TRBV30|TRBJ1-2
AWSVGTDYGYT
>few|TRBV28|TRBJ2-7
ASRPQGSYEQY
>NA|TRBV19|TRBJ1-2
ASSIVSGSYT
>NA|TRBV30|TRBJ1-1
AWSGGTGGNVF
>NA|TRBV14|TRBJ2-1
ASSQERGLAGGIEQF